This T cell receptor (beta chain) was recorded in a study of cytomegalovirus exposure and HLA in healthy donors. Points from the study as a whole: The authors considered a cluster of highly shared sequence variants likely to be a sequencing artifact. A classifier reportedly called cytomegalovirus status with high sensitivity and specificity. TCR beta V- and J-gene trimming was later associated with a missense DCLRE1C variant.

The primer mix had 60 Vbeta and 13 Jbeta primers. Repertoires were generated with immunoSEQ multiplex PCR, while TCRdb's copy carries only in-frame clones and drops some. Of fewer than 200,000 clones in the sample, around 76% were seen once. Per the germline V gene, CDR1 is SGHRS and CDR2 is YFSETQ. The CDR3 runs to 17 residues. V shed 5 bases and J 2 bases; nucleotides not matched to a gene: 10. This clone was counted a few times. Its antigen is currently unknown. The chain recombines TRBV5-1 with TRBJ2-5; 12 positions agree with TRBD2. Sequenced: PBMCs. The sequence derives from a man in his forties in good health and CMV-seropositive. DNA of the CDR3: TGCGCCAGCAGTGCGACGCTAGCGGGGGGGCGGCAAGAGACCCAGTACTTC. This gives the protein CASSATLAGGRQETQYF. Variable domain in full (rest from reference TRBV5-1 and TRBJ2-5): KAGVTQTPRYLIKTRGQQVTLSCSPISGHRSVSWYQQTPGQGLQFLFEYFSETQRNKGNFPGRFSGRQFSNSRSEMNVSTLELGDSALYLCASSATLAGGRQETQYFGPGTRLLVL.